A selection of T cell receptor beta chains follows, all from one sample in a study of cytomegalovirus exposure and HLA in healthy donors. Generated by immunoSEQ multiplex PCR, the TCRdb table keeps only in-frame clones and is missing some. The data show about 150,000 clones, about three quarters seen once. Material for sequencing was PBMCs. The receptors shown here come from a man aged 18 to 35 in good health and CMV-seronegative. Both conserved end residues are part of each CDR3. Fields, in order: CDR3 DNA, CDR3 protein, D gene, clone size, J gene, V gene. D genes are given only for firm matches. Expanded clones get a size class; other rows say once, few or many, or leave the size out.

CDR3 DNA: TGTGCCAGCAGCTTAGTAGGGGGCGTAGGGTTGGCCTACGAGCAGTACTTC
CDR3 protein: CASSLVGGVGLAYEQYF
D gene: TRBD1
clone size: NA
J gene: TRBJ2-7
V gene: TRBV7-2

CDR3 DNA: TGTGCCAGCAGATCAATAGCGGGACCCTCCTACGAGCAGTACTTC
CDR3 protein: CASRSIAGPSYEQYF
D gene: TRBD2
clone size: NA
J gene: TRBJ2-7
V gene: TRBV27

CDR3 DNA: TGTGCCAGCAGCAAGCTCGGGCGGGGAGAAAGCGACGAGCAGTACTTC
CDR3 protein: CASSKLGRGESDEQYF
D gene: NA
clone size: NA
J gene: TRBJ2-7
V gene: TRBV21-1

CDR3 DNA: TGTGCCTGGAGGAGAGGGAACACCGGGGAGCTGTTTTTT
CDR3 protein: CAWRRGNTGELFF
D gene: NA
clone size: NA
J gene: TRBJ2-2
V gene: TRBV30

CDR3 DNA: TGCGCCAGCAGCTTCCCCGGTACAGGGGCCGAGCAACTCTCCTACAATGAGCAGTTCTTC
CDR3 protein: CASSFPGTGAEQLSYNEQFF
D gene: TRBD1
clone size: NA
J gene: TRBJ2-1
V gene: TRBV5-1

CDR3 DNA: TGTGCCAGCACATCCGGGATCCAGAGTGGCTACACCTTC
CDR3 protein: CASTSGIQSGYTF
D gene: NA
clone size: NA
J gene: TRBJ1-2
V gene: TRBV27

CDR3 DNA: TGTGCCAGCACCAGGACAGGGGGCGCAGATACGCAGTATTTT
CDR3 protein: CASTRTGGADTQYF
D gene: TRBD1
clone size: few
J gene: TRBJ2-3
V gene: TRBV5-4

CDR3 DNA: TGTGCCAGCAGTTTTCAACAGGGGGAGGGCCCTCAGCCCCAGCATTTT
CDR3 protein: CASSFQQGEGPQPQHF
D gene: TRBD1
clone size: once
J gene: TRBJ1-5
V gene: TRBV7-8

CDR3 DNA: TGCGCCAGCAGCCCCGGGACTACCTCCTACAATGAGCAGTTCTTC
CDR3 protein: CASSPGTTSYNEQFF
D gene: TRBD2
clone size: few
J gene: TRBJ2-1
V gene: TRBV5-1

CDR3 DNA: TGTGCCAGCAGCCTCGGACAGGAGATCGAGCAGTACTTC
CDR3 protein: CASSLGQEIEQYF
D gene: TRBD1
clone size: NA
J gene: TRBJ2-7
V gene: TRBV2

CDR3 DNA: TGTGCCAGTAGCCTCGACAGGGGGCGAGCAGATACGCAGTATTTT
CDR3 protein: CASSLDRGRADTQYF
D gene: TRBD1
clone size: NA
J gene: TRBJ2-3
V gene: TRBV19

CDR3 DNA: TGCGCCAGCAGACCCCGACTGTCCCGGGGGGAGACCCAGTACTTC
CDR3 protein: CASRPRLSRGETQYF
D gene: NA
clone size: NA
J gene: TRBJ2-5
V gene: TRBV5-1

CDR3 DNA: TGTGCCAGCAGTTCCCCTCGAGGGTCCTACGAGCAGTACTTC
CDR3 protein: CASSSPRGSYEQYF
D gene: NA
clone size: NA
J gene: TRBJ2-7
V gene: TRBV28

CDR3 DNA: TGTGCCAGCTCCCTAGGAGAGATGAACACTGAAGCTTTCTTT
CDR3 protein: CASSLGEMNTEAFF
D gene: NA
clone size: once
J gene: TRBJ1-1
V gene: TRBV18

CDR3 DNA: TGCGCCAGCAGCTTGGGGGGGACTAGCGGGAACCAAGAGACCCAGTACTTC
CDR3 protein: CASSLGGTSGNQETQYF
D gene: TRBD2
clone size: NA
J gene: TRBJ2-5
V gene: TRBV5-1

CDR3 DNA: TGTGCCAGCAGTTCACCGACTAGCGCCGCATACAATGAGCAGTTCTTC
CDR3 protein: CASSSPTSAAYNEQFF
D gene: TRBD2
clone size: NA
J gene: TRBJ2-1
V gene: TRBV28

CDR3 DNA: TGTGCCAGCAGTTACTCCCTAAACACTGAAGCTTTCTTT
CDR3 protein: CASSYSLNTEAFF
D gene: NA
clone size: once
J gene: TRBJ1-1
V gene: TRBV6-5

CDR3 DNA: TGTGCCAGCACGGGGAGCGGGAGGTTCCACGAGCAGTACTTC
CDR3 protein: CASTGSGRFHEQYF
D gene: TRBD2
clone size: NA
J gene: TRBJ2-7
V gene: TRBV6-5

CDR3 DNA: TGTGCCAGTAGTATCTCCAGCGCCAACTCCTATGGCTACACCTTC
CDR3 protein: CASSISSANSYGYTF
D gene: NA
clone size: many
J gene: TRBJ1-2
V gene: TRBV19

CDR3 DNA: TGTGCCAGTTCACCAAATGCGGGAGAGAACTACGAGCAGTACTTC
CDR3 protein: CASSPNAGENYEQYF
D gene: TRBD2
clone size: NA
J gene: TRBJ2-7
V gene: TRBV18

CDR3 DNA: TGCGCCAGCAGGTTGGGGCCGACTAGCCCACCTGACAATGAGCAGTTCTTC
CDR3 protein: CASRLGPTSPPDNEQFF
D gene: TRBD2
clone size: NA
J gene: TRBJ2-1
V gene: TRBV5-1

CDR3 DNA: TGTGCCAGCAGCTTAGAGGGGGGGGTCGGTGAGCAGTTCTTC
CDR3 protein: CASSLEGGVGEQFF
D gene: NA
clone size: NA
J gene: TRBJ2-1
V gene: TRBV7-2

CDR3 DNA: TGTGCCAGCAGCTCCCCCGGGACTAGCGGCTACGAGCAGTACTTC
CDR3 protein: CASSSPGTSGYEQYF
D gene: TRBD2
clone size: few
J gene: TRBJ2-7
V gene: TRBV7-2

CDR3 DNA: TGCGCCAGCAGCTTCATTCTAGCGCAGAACACCGGGGAGCTGTTTTTT
CDR3 protein: CASSFILAQNTGELFF
D gene: NA
clone size: NA
J gene: TRBJ2-2
V gene: TRBV5-1

CDR3 DNA: TGTGCCAGTAGTTACAGGAAAGCAACTAATGAAAAACTGTTTTTT
CDR3 protein: CASSYRKATNEKLFF
D gene: NA
clone size: NA
J gene: TRBJ1-4
V gene: TRBV19

CDR3 DNA: TGTGCCAGCAGCCGGGAGGGCAATCAGCCCCAGCATTTT
CDR3 protein: CASSREGNQPQHF
D gene: NA
clone size: NA
J gene: TRBJ1-5
V gene: TRBV7-9

CDR3 DNA: TGTGCCAGCCGCACAGGGCGGTTGGAGACCCAGTACTTC
CDR3 protein: CASRTGRLETQYF
D gene: NA
clone size: NA
J gene: TRBJ2-5
V gene: TRBV6-5

CDR3 DNA: TGTGCCAGCAGCATCGCTTCCGGGACAGCCTACGAGCAGTACTTC
CDR3 protein: CASSIASGTAYEQYF
D gene: TRBD1
clone size: once
J gene: TRBJ2-7
V gene: TRBV11-2

CDR3 DNA: TGTGCCAGCAGTGACTCTAGCGGGAGGTACAATGAGCAGTTCTTC
CDR3 protein: CASSDSSGRYNEQFF
D gene: TRBD2
clone size: once
J gene: TRBJ2-1
V gene: TRBV6-4

CDR3 DNA: TGTGCCAGCAGCTTAGCCCTGGGACAGCCCTACGAGCAGTACTTC
CDR3 protein: CASSLALGQPYEQYF
D gene: TRBD1
clone size: NA
J gene: TRBJ2-7
V gene: TRBV7-2

CDR3 DNA: TGTGCCAGTAAAGGCCTGATTCAAGAGGCCCAGTACTTC
CDR3 protein: CASKGLIQEAQYF
D gene: NA
clone size: NA
J gene: TRBJ2-5
V gene: TRBV19

CDR3 DNA: TGTGCCAGCAGTAAGGGCCAGGGAGGCGGCAATGAGCAGTTCTTC
CDR3 protein: CASSKGQGGGNEQFF
D gene: NA
clone size: medium-sized
J gene: TRBJ2-1
V gene: TRBV6-4

CDR3 DNA: TGTGCCAGCAGTCCGGGACAGGGATTGAGAGAGACCCAGTACTTC
CDR3 protein: CASSPGQGLRETQYF
D gene: TRBD1
clone size: NA
J gene: TRBJ2-5
V gene: TRBV2

CDR3 DNA: TGTGCCAGTAGTACCAACAATGAGCAGTTCTTC
CDR3 protein: CASSTNNEQFF
D gene: NA
clone size: NA
J gene: TRBJ2-1
V gene: TRBV19

CDR3 DNA: TGTGCCAGTAGTATTGATCTAGCGGGAGACTATGGCTACGAGCAGTACTTC
CDR3 protein: CASSIDLAGDYGYEQYF
D gene: TRBD2
clone size: NA
J gene: TRBJ2-7
V gene: TRBV19

CDR3 DNA: TGTGCCAGCCTTGGACAGGGGGTCTATGGCTACACCTTC
CDR3 protein: CASLGQGVYGYTF
D gene: TRBD1
clone size: NA
J gene: TRBJ1-2
V gene: TRBV2

CDR3 DNA: TGTGCCAGCAGCCCGAACGACAGGGTGTACGAGCAGTACTTC
CDR3 protein: CASSPNDRVYEQYF
D gene: TRBD1
clone size: once
J gene: TRBJ2-7
V gene: TRBV5-6

CDR3 DNA: TGTGCCAGCAGCTTCCCAGCTAGCGGGAGAGAAGGCACAGATACGCAGTATTTT
CDR3 protein: CASSFPASGREGTDTQYF
D gene: TRBD2
clone size: NA
J gene: TRBJ2-3
V gene: TRBV7-9

CDR3 DNA: TGTGCCAGCAGTTTAGGTCTAGCGGGAAGGGGGGAGCAGTACTTC
CDR3 protein: CASSLGLAGRGEQYF
D gene: TRBD2
clone size: NA
J gene: TRBJ2-7
V gene: TRBV27

CDR3 DNA: TGTGCCAGCAGCGTAAGCGGGACCAGTTACAATGAGCAGTTCTTC
CDR3 protein: CASSVSGTSYNEQFF
D gene: TRBD2
clone size: NA
J gene: TRBJ2-1
V gene: TRBV9

CDR3 DNA: TGTGCCAGCAGCTCTGGCCCCTTCTATGGCTACACCTTC
CDR3 protein: CASSSGPFYGYTF
D gene: NA
clone size: NA
J gene: TRBJ1-2
V gene: TRBV27

CDR3 DNA: TGCGCCAGCAGCCAAGTCGGGGGGAACAGGGCCAACGTCCTGACTTTC
CDR3 protein: CASSQVGGNRANVLTF
D gene: TRBD2
clone size: few
J gene: TRBJ2-6
V gene: TRBV4-1

CDR3 DNA: TGTGCCAGCAGCGTAGACGTCAGGGAGGGCGAAAAACTGTTTTTT
CDR3 protein: CASSVDVREGEKLFF
D gene: NA
clone size: few
J gene: TRBJ1-4
V gene: TRBV9

CDR3 DNA: TGTGCCTCTGAAGGGGCCCTCAATCAGCCCCAGCATTTT
CDR3 protein: CASEGALNQPQHF
D gene: NA
clone size: NA
J gene: TRBJ1-5
V gene: TRBV6-6

CDR3 DNA: TGTGCCAGCTCACCAGGGGGGGCAGGGACCTACGAGCAGTACTTC
CDR3 protein: CASSPGGAGTYEQYF
D gene: NA
clone size: NA
J gene: TRBJ2-7
V gene: TRBV18

CDR3 DNA: TGTGCCAGCAACATACAGGGACAGGGAATCCCTCAGCCCCAGCATTTT
CDR3 protein: CASNIQGQGIPQPQHF
D gene: TRBD1
clone size: NA
J gene: TRBJ1-5
V gene: TRBV2

CDR3 DNA: TGTGCCAGCAGCTTACGGGGGGCGGGGACCTCGAACACCGGGGAGCTGTTTTTT
CDR3 protein: CASSLRGAGTSNTGELFF
D gene: NA
clone size: few
J gene: TRBJ2-2
V gene: TRBV7-8

CDR3 DNA: TGTGCCAGCACCCTAGGACTAGCGGGACGAGAGACCCAGTACTTC
CDR3 protein: CASTLGLAGRETQYF
D gene: TRBD2
clone size: once
J gene: TRBJ2-5
V gene: TRBV28

CDR3 DNA: TGTGCCAGCCGCCCCACTAGCGGAACCTACGAGCAGTACTTC
CDR3 protein: CASRPTSGTYEQYF
D gene: TRBD2
clone size: NA
J gene: TRBJ2-7
V gene: TRBV6-1

CDR3 DNA: TGTGCCAGCAGTGAAGGGGGGCGAGGACAGCCCCAGCATTTT
CDR3 protein: CASSEGGRGQPQHF
D gene: NA
clone size: NA
J gene: TRBJ1-5
V gene: TRBV2

CDR3 DNA: TGTGCCAGCAGCTTAGTGCTCAGCTCCTACGAGCAGTACTTC
CDR3 protein: CASSLVLSSYEQYF
D gene: NA
clone size: NA
J gene: TRBJ2-7
V gene: TRBV5-5

CDR3 DNA: TGTGCCAGCAGCCATAACCCCTGGACTAGCGGAGACAACGAGCAGTACTTC
CDR3 protein: CASSHNPWTSGDNEQYF
D gene: TRBD2
clone size: NA
J gene: TRBJ2-7
V gene: TRBV13

CDR3 DNA: TGCGCCAGCAGCCTTTCCTCGACAGATCGGCTCACCATATATTTT
CDR3 protein: CASSLSSTDRLTIYF
D gene: NA
clone size: few
J gene: TRBJ1-3
V gene: TRBV4-3

CDR3 DNA: TGTGCCAGCTCACCTCCACAGAGGGCTGAAGCTTTCTTT
CDR3 protein: CASSPPQRAEAFF
D gene: NA
clone size: NA
J gene: TRBJ1-1
V gene: TRBV18

CDR3 DNA: TGTGCCAGCAGTGAAAACCTCAGGGGGCGGAACACTGAAGCTTTCTTT
CDR3 protein: CASSENLRGRNTEAFF
D gene: TRBD1
clone size: NA
J gene: TRBJ1-1
V gene: TRBV6-1

CDR3 DNA: TGTGCCAGCAGCGTAGCTACGGTAACGGGAGCTTCCTACAATGAGCAGTTCTTC
CDR3 protein: CASSVATVTGASYNEQFF
D gene: NA
clone size: NA
J gene: TRBJ2-1
V gene: TRBV9